A selection of T cell receptor beta chains follows, all from one sample in a study of cytomegalovirus exposure and HLA in healthy donors. This table comes from immunoSEQ multiplex PCR, and its TCRdb copy is limited to in-frame clones, with some not included. This table has 200,000 or so clones, roughly four fifths appearing once. The sample taken for sequencing was PBMCs. All receptors derive from a woman aged 25-40 years in good health and CMV-seropositive. CDR3s include the opening cysteine and the closing phenylalanine or tryptophan. D genes are given only for firm matches. Size tells how often a clone was seen (once, few, many) or the class of an expanded clone, and some rows leave it out.

J gene: TRBJ2-7
clone size: NA
D gene: TRBD1
V gene: TRBV12-5
CDR3 DNA: TGTGCTAGTGGTTTGGCCCTGACCCCGGGACAGATCCCCTACGAGCAGTACTTC
CDR3 protein: CASGLALTPGQIPYEQYF

J gene: TRBJ1-1
clone size: NA
D gene: TRBD1
V gene: TRBV30
CDR3 DNA: TGTGCCTGGGACAGGGCTTCGAACACTGAAGCTTTCTTT
CDR3 protein: CAWDRASNTEAFF

J gene: TRBJ1-4
clone size: NA
D gene: NA
V gene: TRBV7-9
CDR3 DNA: TGTGCCAGCAGCCCGCCGGGACTTAATGAAAAACTGTTTTTT
CDR3 protein: CASSPPGLNEKLFF

J gene: TRBJ1-1
clone size: NA
D gene: NA
V gene: TRBV6-1
CDR3 DNA: TGTGCCAGCAGTCCCCTGGGGGGGATGAACACTGAAGCTTTCTTT
CDR3 protein: CASSPLGGMNTEAFF

J gene: TRBJ1-2
clone size: NA
D gene: NA
V gene: TRBV27
CDR3 DNA: TGTGCCAGCAGTTTTCGGACGGGGTCGGGCGGCTACACCTTC
CDR3 protein: CASSFRTGSGGYTF

J gene: TRBJ2-7
clone size: NA
D gene: TRBD2
V gene: TRBV18
CDR3 DNA: TGTGCCAGCTCACCAGTAACGGGGGGGGCCTACGAGCAGTACTTC
CDR3 protein: CASSPVTGGAYEQYF

J gene: TRBJ2-3
clone size: few
D gene: NA
V gene: TRBV9
CDR3 DNA: TGTGCCAGCAGCGAATCGGGAGATACGCAGTATTTT
CDR3 protein: CASSESGDTQYF

J gene: TRBJ2-5
clone size: NA
D gene: NA
V gene: TRBV28
CDR3 DNA: TGTGCCAGCAGTTTAGGTCAGGGGATAGGGGAAGAGACCCAGTACTTC
CDR3 protein: CASSLGQGIGEETQYF

J gene: TRBJ1-6
clone size: NA
D gene: NA
V gene: TRBV9
CDR3 DNA: TGTGCCAGCAGCCTGGGAGCGAGCTCCTATAATTCACCCCTCCACTTT
CDR3 protein: CASSLGASSYNSPLHF

J gene: TRBJ1-3
clone size: once
D gene: NA
V gene: TRBV2
CDR3 DNA: TGTGCCAGCAGTGGGACAAGCTCTGGAAACACCATATATTTT
CDR3 protein: CASSGTSSGNTIYF

J gene: TRBJ1-1
clone size: NA
D gene: NA
V gene: TRBV6-5
CDR3 DNA: TGTGCCAGCAGTTACTCCCGGTCACTCAACACTGAAGCTTTCTTT
CDR3 protein: CASSYSRSLNTEAFF

J gene: TRBJ2-7
clone size: NA
D gene: NA
V gene: TRBV7-9
CDR3 DNA: TGTGCCAGCACACTGAATACAGGGATTTTGGATATTAAGCAGTACTTC
CDR3 protein: CASTLNTGILDIKQYF

J gene: TRBJ1-3
clone size: once
D gene: NA
V gene: TRBV7-6
CDR3 DNA: TGTGCCAGCAGATTAGGGACAACTGAATACTCTGGAAACACCATATATTTT
CDR3 protein: CASRLGTTEYSGNTIYF

J gene: TRBJ2-7
clone size: NA
D gene: NA
V gene: TRBV28
CDR3 DNA: TGTGCCAGCAGCTACAGGGTCCCCTACGAGCAGTACTTC
CDR3 protein: CASSYRVPYEQYF